Below, 14 T cell receptor beta chains from the same sample are listed, as sequenced in a study of cytomegalovirus exposure and HLA in healthy donors. The study ran its PCR with 60 Vbeta and 13 Jbeta primers. Sequenced by immunoSEQ multiplex PCR; TCRdb stores in-frame clones only, minus some. The sample records 95,000 to 150,000 clones, roughly 80% being singletons. Input material: PBMCs. These receptor sequences come from a young man in good health and CMV-seronegative.

The CDR3 DNA follows: TGTGCTAGTGGTTTGAATGGAGGACAGGGCCCCTACGAGCAGTACTTC. The encoded protein is CASGLNGGQGPYEQYF. This rearrangement joins TRBV12-5 to TRBJ2-7, with 8 bases identical to TRBD1. The CDR3 contains 16 residues. Germline V gene data show CDR1 as LGHNT and CDR2 as FRNRAP. V lost 2 bases and J lost 2; bases outside the gene matches: 8.

The chain combines TRBV6-5 with TRBJ2-3; 8 bases match TRBD2. CDR3 length: 15 residues. Germline CDR1 reads MNHEY; CDR2 reads SVGAGI. J was trimmed by 0 bases and V by 4 bases; bases with no gene match: 3. CDR3 in amino acids: CASSLAGSSTDTQYF. CDR3 bases: TGTGCCAGCAGTTTAGCGGGGTCTAGCACAGATACGCAGTATTTT.

The chain recombines TRBV5-1 with TRBJ1-5; unclear D gene. There are 14 residues in the CDR3. Between the trimmed V and J ends, which lost 4 bases and 5 bases, there was a span of 13 bases. Germline loops: CDR1 SGHRS, CDR2 YFSETQ. CDR3 bases: TGCGCCAGCAGCCCTGACGGGGAATATCAGCCCCAGCATTTT. As protein: CASSPDGEYQPQHF.

The V gene is TRBV4-2, the J gene TRBJ2-1; 8 bases agree with TRBD2. The CDR3 length is 16 residues. The germline gives CDR1 LGHNA, CDR2 YNFKEQ. J lost 5 bases, V lost 2 bases, and 8 bases had no gene match. CDR3: CASSQSGTRGDNEQFF. The DNA of the CDR3 is TGTGCCAGCAGCCAATCCGGGACTAGAGGCGACAATGAGCAGTTCTTC.

The J gene is TRBJ1-1, the V gene TRBV7-8; D unresolved. This CDR3 comprises 15 residues. Trimming shortened V by 1 base and J by 1 base, and 10 bases separated the two germline ends. Germline CDR1 is SGHVS and CDR2 is FQNEAQ. The CDR3 bases are TGTGCCAGCAGCTTAGACCCAGCGGCGAACACTGAAGCTTTCTTT. Translated, it gives CASSLDPAANTEAFF.

The chain combines TRBV5-6 with TRBJ1-2, with TRBD1 matching over 9 bases. Germline V gene sequence: CDR1 SGHDT, CDR2 YYEEEE. This CDR3 comprises 17 residues. V lost 3 bases to trimming and J lost 6 bases; unmatched junction nucleotides: 15. CDR3 in amino acids: CASSSKWEHRGRDGYTF. The DNA of the CDR3 is TGTGCCAGCAGCTCGAAGTGGGAACACAGGGGGCGGGATGGCTACACCTTC.

V usage is TRBV30 and J usage is TRBJ2-7; TRBD1 matches at 10 bases. Germline-derived CDR1 and CDR2 are GTSNPN and SVGIG (reference sequence). The length of the CDR3 is 12 residues. Trimming at V came to 5 bases and at J to 12 bases, leaving 10 bases not matched to a gene. The CDR3 coding sequence is TGTGCCTGGGAGACAGGGGGCGGCCCAGGGTACTTC. Protein sequence: CAWETGGGPGYF.

This clone has only a few counts. The chain is built from TRBV4-1 and TRBJ2-1, with D possibly being TRBD1 (6 bases). Germline lookup yields CDR1 MGHRA and CDR2 YSYEKL. V was trimmed by 1 base and J by 0 bases, leaving 13 bases between them. There are 17 residues in the CDR3. This chain's CDR3 is CASSQGLRGSSYNEQFF. CDR3 sequence (DNA): TGCGCCAGCAGCCAAGGACTAAGGGGGAGCTCCTACAATGAGCAGTTCTTC.

The rearrangement uses TRBV28 and TRBJ1-4; a weak D match, TRBD1 (5 bases). The CDR3 has 16 residues. Germline V lookup: CDR1 MDHEN, CDR2 SYDVKM. With 6 bases removed from V and 6 bases from J, the gap between germline ends came to 20 bases. The CDR3 DNA reads TGTGCCAGCAGCCGCCGGCGGGGGGAAGTGTATGAAAAACTGTTTTTT. Protein sequence: CASSRRRGEVYEKLFF.

The gene calls are TRBV18 and TRBJ2-7; no clear D gene. Trimming removed 5 bases at V and 1 base at J, with 9 bases between. The CDR3 runs to 13 residues. Germline V gene lookup returns CDR1 KGHSH and CDR2 LQKENI. CDR3 residues: CASSRKESYEQYF. The CDR3, as DNA: TGTGCCAGCTCAAGAAAGGAGTCCTACGAGCAGTACTTC.

This clone was detected a few times. The V and J genes are TRBV7-9 and TRBJ2-2, with a weak D call TRBD2 (5 bases). This CDR3 has 14 residues. Germline values: CDR1 SEHNR, CDR2 FQNEAQ (reference sequence). The V and J ends lost 5 bases and 6 bases respectively, with 13 bases between them. The CDR3 region has the DNA TGTGCCAGCAGCCAGTCTTGGCGGGCCGGGGAGCTGTTTTTT. This encodes CASSQSWRAGELFF.

Notes on this clone: Germline is not matched at one junction end, which may reflect a read error. This rearrangement joins TRBV19 to TRBJ2-5; 7 nucleotides agree with TRBD1. Germline lookup yields CDR1 LNHDA and CDR2 SQIVND (reference sequence). The CDR3 runs 16 residues. The CDR3 bases are TGTGCCAGTGGTATAGAATCCCCGACAGGGAAAGAGACCCAGTACTTC. It encodes CASGIESPTGKETQYF.

The gene calls are TRBV11-2 and TRBJ1-6; TRBD1 agrees at 7 bases. The length of the CDR3 is 13 residues. Germline V lookup: CDR1 SGHAT, CDR2 FQNNGV. With V trimmed by 2 bases and J by 10 bases, 2 bases remained unmatched. In DNA form, the CDR3 reads TGTGCCAGCAGCTTATACAGGGGCTCACCCCTCCACTTT. Amino acids: CASSLYRGSPLHF.

Comment on this clone: Its ends do not fully match the called genes, so a read error is possible. The V gene is TRBV7-9, the J gene TRBJ1-1, with 7 bases lining up with TRBD1. The V gene's germline CDR1 is SEHNR and CDR2 FQNEAQ (reference sequence). This CDR3 spans 15 amino acids. This CDR3 reads CSSSSQGGGVSEAFF. The CDR3 DNA is TGTTCCAGCAGCTCGCAGGGGGGTGGGGTGAGTGAAGCTTTCTTT.